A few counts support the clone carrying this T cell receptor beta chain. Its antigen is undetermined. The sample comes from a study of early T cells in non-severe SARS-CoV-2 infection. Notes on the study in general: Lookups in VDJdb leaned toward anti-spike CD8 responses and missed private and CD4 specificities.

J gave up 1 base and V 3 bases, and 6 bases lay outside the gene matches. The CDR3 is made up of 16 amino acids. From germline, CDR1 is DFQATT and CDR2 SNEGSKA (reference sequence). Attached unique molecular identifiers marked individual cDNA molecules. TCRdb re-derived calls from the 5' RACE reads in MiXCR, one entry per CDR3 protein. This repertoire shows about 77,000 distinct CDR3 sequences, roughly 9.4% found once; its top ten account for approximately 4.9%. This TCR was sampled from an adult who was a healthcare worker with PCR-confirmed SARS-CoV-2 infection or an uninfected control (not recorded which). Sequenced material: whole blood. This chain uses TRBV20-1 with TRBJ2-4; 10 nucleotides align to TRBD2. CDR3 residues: CSASESGRGAKNIQYF. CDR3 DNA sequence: TGCAGTGCTAGCGAAAGCGGGAGGGGGGCCAAAAACATTCAGTACTTC.